Listed here are 32 T cell receptor beta chains from one sample, sequenced in a study of cytomegalovirus exposure and HLA in healthy donors. PCR amplification relied on 60 Vbeta primers (plus 13 Jbeta primers). Libraries were prepared by immunoSEQ multiplex PCR; TCRdb keeps only in-frame clonotypes and omits some of them. The data show 30,000 to 40,000 clones, roughly 64% seen once. Specimen: PBMCs. The receptors come from a man in his forties or fifties in good health and CMV-seropositive.

V gene TRBV4-1 combines with J gene TRBJ2-2; 12 bases fit TRBD2. Per germline, CDR1 MGHRA and CDR2 YSYEKL. Losses at the gene ends were 0 bases for V and 1 base for J; bases not matched to a gene: 0. The CDR3 is made up of 17 amino acids. The CDR3 spells CASSQELAGGNTGELFF. The DNA of the CDR3 is TGCGCCAGCAGCCAAGAACTAGCGGGGGGGAACACCGGGGAGCTGTTTTTT.

The J gene is TRBJ1-4, the V gene TRBV6-1, with 8 bases fitting TRBD1. The CDR3 extends over 14 amino acids. J gave up 8 bases and V 6 bases, and 8 bases lay outside the gene matches. Germline CDR1 MNHNS, CDR2 SASEGT. The CDR3 sequence is CASSDRGRGEKLFF. CDR3 nucleotide sequence: TGTGCCAGCAGCGACAGGGGAAGAGGAGAAAAACTGTTTTTT.

The CDR3 DNA reads as TGTGCCAGCAGTGCCTCAGGGCATCACTATGGCTACACCTTC. This encodes CASSASGHHYGYTF. The chain uses TRBV6-1 and TRBJ1-2, with a weak D call TRBD1 (5 bases). There are 14 residues in the CDR3. Trimming cost V 4 bases and J 3 bases, with 12 bases left between them. The germline V gene encodes CDR1 MNHNS and CDR2 SASEGT.

The chain recombines TRBV6-1 with TRBJ1-6; 9 bases line up with TRBD1. With V trimmed by 5 bases and J by 6 bases, 5 bases remained unmatched. Germline V lookup: CDR1 MNHNS, CDR2 SASEGT. This CDR3 is built from 15 residues. The CDR3 region has the DNA TGTGCCAGCAGTAGAGGGACAGGGCCTAATTCACCCCTCCACTTT. Translated, it gives CASSRGTGPNSPLHF.

The chain recombines TRBV6-4 with TRBJ1-1; 7 bases fit TRBD1. The junction had 12 bases not matched to a gene; V was cut back by 7 bases and J by 4 bases. CDR1 and CDR2 (germline): MRHNA, SNTAGT. This CDR3 has 15 amino acids. Written as DNA, the CDR3 is TGTGCCAGCACCCTCAATCAGGGGGGTGGCACTGAAGCTTTCTTT. Translated: CASTLNQGGGTEAFF.

This chain uses TRBV6-1 with TRBJ1-2, with 8 bases identical to TRBD1. Losses at the gene ends were 8 bases for V and 4 bases for J; bases not matched to a gene: 9. The CDR3 covers 14 residues. The germline CDR1 and CDR2 sequences are MNHNS and SASEGT. The CDR3: CASGAGGNPYGYTF. The CDR3 DNA reads TGTGCCAGCGGGGCAGGGGGCAACCCCTATGGCTACACCTTC.

The genes are TRBV6-1 and TRBJ2-1; 7 bases align to TRBD1. Germline V gives CDR1 MNHNS, CDR2 SASEGT. Trimming at V came to 4 bases and at J to 3 bases, leaving 6 bases not matched to a gene. This CDR3 is built from 15 residues. The CDR3 sequence: CASSGWQGVYNEQFF. The DNA for the CDR3 is TGTGCCAGCAGTGGGTGGCAGGGGGTCTACAATGAGCAGTTCTTC.

V usage is TRBV5-4 and J usage is TRBJ2-7; D may be TRBD1 (5 bases). CDR1 SGHNT and CDR2 YYREEE come from the germline V gene (reference sequence). Trimming shortened V by 0 bases and J by 5 bases, and 12 bases separated the two germline ends. This CDR3 contains 14 residues. CDR3 amino acids: CASSLGYRYHEQYF. CDR3 coding DNA: TGTGCCAGCAGCTTGGGGTACAGGTACCACGAGCAGTACTTC.

The chain combines TRBV11-2 with TRBJ2-7; the match to TRBD2 covers 10 bases. Germline V gene lookup returns CDR1 SGHAT and CDR2 FQNNGV. This CDR3 region has 15 residues. The ends lost 3 bases at V and 4 bases at J; junction bases unmatched: 6. CDR3 protein: CASSFSGGAGYEQYF. The CDR3 bases are TGTGCCAGCAGCTTCAGCGGGGGGGCTGGATACGAGCAGTACTTC.

J is TRBJ1-1 and V is TRBV5-1, with D perhaps matching TRBD1 (5 bases). The CDR3 contains 15 residues. Germline values: CDR1 SGHRS, CDR2 YFSETQ. Trimming shortened V by 3 bases and J by 2 bases, and 14 bases separated the two germline ends. CDR3 nucleotides: TGCGCCAGCAGCTATGCGGGACCCAGAAACACTGAAGCTTTCTTT. Its protein is CASSYAGPRNTEAFF.

The chain is built from TRBV7-2 and TRBJ2-1, with a tentative D call TRBD1 (5 bases). CDR1 is SGHTA, CDR2 FQGNSA, per germline. This CDR3 spans 14 amino acids. V lost 0 bases and J 2 bases, leaving 5 bases between the germline ends. The DNA for the CDR3 is TGTGCCAGCAGCTTAGCAGGGGCCTACAATGAGCAGTTCTTC. Protein sequence: CASSLAGAYNEQFF.

The CDR3 here is CASRLQGVGNSPLHF. The CDR3 DNA sequence: TGTGCCAGCAGATTACAGGGGGTAGGAAATTCACCCCTCCACTTT. This chain links TRBV6-5 with TRBJ1-6; 8 bases align to TRBD1. The CDR3 is 15 amino acids. Germline CDR1 is MNHEY and CDR2 is SVGAGI. J was trimmed by 7 bases and V by 6 bases; bases with no gene match: 8.

The J gene is TRBJ2-5, the V gene TRBV4-1; 9 positions match TRBD2. Unmatched junction bases numbered 13, after V lost 1 base and J lost 4 bases. CDR3 length: 18 amino acids. Germline-derived CDR1 and CDR2 are MGHRA and YSYEKL. The CDR3: CASSQVPVVAGAGETQYF. CDR3 DNA: TGCGCCAGCAGCCAAGTTCCCGTGGTAGCGGGGGCGGGAGAGACCCAGTACTTC.

This clone was recorded only once. The chain joins TRBV6-1 to TRBJ1-2; 8 positions match TRBD1. Germline V gene lookup returns CDR1 MNHNS and CDR2 SASEGT. This CDR3 contains 14 residues. J was trimmed by 6 bases and V by 4 bases; bases with no gene match: 7. The CDR3 DNA reads TGTGCCAGCAGTGCCATTGACAGGGGAAATGGCTACACCTTC. Its protein product is CASSAIDRGNGYTF.

This chain uses TRBV5-1 with TRBJ2-1; TRBD2 matches 12 bases. The V and J ends lost 0 bases and 6 bases, in that order; junction bases with no gene match: 4. Germline assignment: CDR1 SGHRS and CDR2 YFSETQ. The CDR3 consists of 16 residues. CDR3 protein: CASSLATSGGINEQFF. CDR3 bases: TGCGCCAGCAGCTTGGCAACTAGCGGGGGGATCAATGAGCAGTTCTTC.

On this clone: At the DNA level, this CDR3 is encoded by other sequences in the same sample as well. The rearrangement links TRBV28 to TRBJ2-4; 15 bases fit TRBD2. CDR1 and CDR2 (germline): MDHEN, SYDVKM. The CDR3 length is 17 residues. V lost 8 bases to trimming and J lost 1 base; unmatched junction nucleotides: 6. The CDR3 is CASRTSGGALAKNIQYF. CDR3 DNA sequence: TGTGCCAGCCGGACTAGCGGGGGGGCCCTGGCCAAAAACATTCAGTACTTC. The full variable domain, in which reference TRBV28 and TRBJ2-4 provide the parts outside the CDR3, is DVKVTQSSRYLVKRTGEKVFLECVQDMDHENMFWYRQDPGLGLRLIYFSYDVKMKEKGDIPEGYSVSREKKERFSLILESASTNQTSMYLCASRTSGGALAKNIQYFGAGTRLSVL.

This clone has just a few counts. V gene TRBV10-1 combines with J gene TRBJ2-4; TRBD1 matches 7 bases. The germline CDR1 and CDR2 sequences are WNHNN and SYGVQD (reference sequence). The CDR3 runs 14 residues. V shed 2 bases, J shed 6 bases, and the junction held 4 bases outside the gene matches. The CDR3 DNA follows: TGCGCCAGCAGTGAGGAGGGGGCAAGAAACATTCAGTACTTC. Translating it yields CASSEEGARNIQYF.

This sequence joins TRBV30 and TRBJ2-5; 10 bases match TRBD2. The CDR3 totals 13 residues. Trimming took 4 bases from V and 3 from J; bases not matched to a gene: 2. Germline-derived CDR1 and CDR2 are GTSNPN and SVGIG (reference sequence). The CDR3 spells CAWNGLAEETQYF. In nucleotides, the CDR3 is TGTGCCTGGAATGGACTAGCGGAAGAGACCCAGTACTTC.

The chain links TRBV28 to TRBJ1-4, with 7 bases aligning to TRBD1. V lost 1 base and J lost 1; bases outside the gene matches: 6. The V gene's germline CDR1 is MDHEN and CDR2 SYDVKM. There are 17 residues in the CDR3. CDR3: CASSLFYRGLTNEKLFF. The CDR3 DNA follows: TGTGCCAGCAGTTTATTCTACAGGGGATTAACTAATGAAAAACTGTTTTTT.

The rearrangement joins TRBV5-1 to TRBJ2-1; D perhaps matches TRBD1 (6 bases). Deletions cut 4 bases from V and 4 bases from J, with 15 bases between. Per the germline V gene, CDR1 is SGHRS and CDR2 is YFSETQ. This CDR3 comprises 15 residues. In nucleotides, the CDR3 is TGCGCCAGCAGCCTGAACCGGGACACTTACAATGAGCAGTTCTTC. Translated: CASSLNRDTYNEQFF. Based on the CDR3 plus reference TRBV5-1 and TRBJ2-1, the full variable domain is KAGVTQTPRYLIKTRGQQVTLSCSPISGHRSVSWYQQTPGQGLQFLFEYFSETQRNKGNFPGRFSGRQFSNSRSEMNVSTLELGDSALYLCASSLNRDTYNEQFFGPGTRLTVL.

V and J are TRBV27 and TRBJ1-4; TRBD1 is a possible D gene (5 bases). The CDR3 has 16 residues. CDR1 is MNHEY and CDR2 is SMNVEV in the germline V gene (reference sequence). V lost 4 bases to trimming and J lost 7 bases, with 19 bases between them. DNA of the CDR3: TGTGCCAGCAGTTCCCGTCGGGGGATCGGTATTGAAAAACTGTTTTTT. Its translation is CASSSRRGIGIEKLFF.

The rearrangement links TRBV5-5 to TRBJ2-7; a weak D match, TRBD1 (6 bases). The germline gives CDR1 SGHKS, CDR2 YYEKEE (reference sequence). V dropped 4 bases and J dropped 1 base, with 21 bases sitting between them. The CDR3 spans 17 residues. The CDR3 nucleotides read TGTGCCAGCAGCCCGACGGATTCGACAGGACGGTCCTACGAGCAGTACTTC. It codes for CASSPTDSTGRSYEQYF.

This rearrangement joins TRBV19 to TRBJ1-5, with TRBD1 as a possible D gene (6 bases). The CDR3 has 15 residues. Germline-derived CDR1 and CDR2 are LNHDA and SQIVND (reference sequence). Trimming stripped 7 bases from V and 7 bases from J, with 20 bases between. The CDR3 DNA reads as TGTGCCAGTAACTTCCGGGACACAGCCGTGCAGCCCCAGCATTTT. Protein sequence: CASNFRDTAVQPQHF.

This clone came up once. One junction end disagrees with the germline gene, perhaps due to a read error. The chain combines TRBV19 with TRBJ2-3; TRBD2 matches 7 bases. The CDR3 length is 15 residues. Germline V gene data show CDR1 as LNHDA and CDR2 as SQIVND (reference sequence). DNA for the CDR3: TGTGCCGGTAGTATCGGGGGGTGGGTCACAGATACGCAGTATTTT. This translates into CAGSIGGWVTDTQYF.

This clone occurred a few times. This chain uses TRBV6-1 with TRBJ2-1, with a tentative D call TRBD2 (7 bases). Trimming left V 2 bases short and J 4 bases short, with 15 bases between. The CDR3 sequence is 16 residues long. Germline CDR1 and CDR2: MNHNS and SASEGT. The CDR3 loop reads CASSETAGAPYNEQFF. As DNA, the CDR3 is TGTGCCAGCAGTGAAACTGCGGGGGCTCCGTACAATGAGCAGTTCTTC.

V usage is TRBV5-1 and J usage is TRBJ2-7; 10 nucleotides match TRBD2. Germline V gene data show CDR1 as SGHRS and CDR2 as YFSETQ. This CDR3 has 14 residues. V lost 4 bases, J lost 5 bases, and 6 bases stayed unmatched. The CDR3: CASSISGGIHEQYF. The DNA for the CDR3 is TGCGCCAGCAGCATTAGCGGGGGGATCCACGAGCAGTACTTC.

The chain has TRBV6-5 and TRBJ1-5; weak D call: TRBD1 (5 bases). V shed 6 bases and J shed 7 bases, with 10 bases lying between them. Per the germline V gene, CDR1 is MNHEY and CDR2 is SVGAGI. The CDR3 totals 12 residues. The CDR3 is CASSDRGQPQHF. In DNA, the CDR3 is TGTGCCAGCAGCGACAGAGGACAGCCCCAGCATTTT.

The gene calls are TRBV13 and TRBJ2-7; TRBD2 matches at 9 bases. J lost 2 bases, V lost 3 bases, and 5 bases had no gene match. This CDR3 comprises 15 residues. Per germline, CDR1 PRHDT and CDR2 FYEKMQ (reference sequence). In DNA form, the CDR3 reads TGTGCCAGCAGCTTGGCTAGCGGGGTCACCTACGAGCAGTACTTC. This encodes CASSLASGVTYEQYF.

DNA for the CDR3: TGTGCCAGCAGGACAGGGCAGAACGAGCAGTACTTC. It translates to CASRTGQNEQYF. The chain recombines TRBV19 with TRBJ2-7; TRBD1 agrees at 8 bases. The CDR3 runs 12 residues. The trim removed 9 bases at V and 5 bases at J, leaving 6 bases unmatched. The germline V gene encodes CDR1 LNHDA and CDR2 SQIVND (reference sequence). Full variable domain (rest looked up from reference TRBV19 and TRBJ2-7): DGGITQSPKYLFRKEGQNVTLSCEQNLNHDAMYWYRQDPGQGLRLIYYSQIVNDFQKGDIAEGYSVSREKKESFPLTVTSAQKNPTAFYLCASRTGQNEQYFGPGTRLTVT.

The genes are TRBV10-3 and TRBJ2-7, with D possibly TRBD1 on 6 matching bases. CDR1 and CDR2 (germline): ENHRY, SYGVKD. V gave up 8 bases and J gave up 4 bases, with 15 bases separating them. This CDR3 has 13 amino acids. The CDR3 bases are TGTGCCATCGGGAGACAGGAGGAGTACGAGCAGTACTTC. Amino acid sequence: CAIGRQEEYEQYF.

The rearrangement joins TRBV11-3 to TRBJ1-6; no definite D call. Germline V gives CDR1 SGHNT, CDR2 YENEEA. Trimming took 3 bases from V and 7 from J, leaving 4 bases between them. The CDR3 spans 12 residues. This CDR3 reads CASSFGNSPLHF. Here the CDR3 DNA reads TGTGCCAGCAGCTTCGGGAATTCACCCCTCCACTTT.

V and J are TRBV2 and TRBJ2-7, with D possibly matching TRBD1 (6 bases). This CDR3 is built from 14 residues. Deletions cut 8 bases from V and 0 bases from J, with 14 bases between. Germline V gene data show CDR1 as SNHLY and CDR2 as FYNNEI. The CDR3 DNA sequence: TGTGCCAGCGTTTGGGACATACCCTCCTACGAGCAGTACTTC. Translated: CASVWDIPSYEQYF.